This T cell receptor (beta chain) originates from a study of metastatic and nonmetastatic thyroid tumors. The overall study: Where malignant and benign thyroid patients were concerned, repertoires were compared across blood and tumor or nodule tissue.

The CDR3 has 15 residues. The trim removed 3 bases at V and 5 bases at J, leaving 7 bases unmatched. CDR1 and CDR2 from the germline V gene are KGHSH and LQKENI. MiXCR reprocessed the PCR reads for TCRdb. The sample has tens of thousands of clones; 13% are singletons. Not a single patient had been given any form of treatment at any point before undergoing thyroid surgery. What was sequenced was blood. The clonotype originates from a female donor with papillary thyroid cancer or a benign thyroid nodule (not recorded which). Some clones in this sample may be carry-over from other donors' samples. The chain is built from TRBV18 and TRBJ1-1, with 9 bases aligning to TRBD1. Here the CDR3 reads CASSPPGQGGTEAFF. Written as DNA, the CDR3 is TGTGCCAGCTCACCGCCGGGACAGGGAGGAACTGAAGCTTTCTTT.